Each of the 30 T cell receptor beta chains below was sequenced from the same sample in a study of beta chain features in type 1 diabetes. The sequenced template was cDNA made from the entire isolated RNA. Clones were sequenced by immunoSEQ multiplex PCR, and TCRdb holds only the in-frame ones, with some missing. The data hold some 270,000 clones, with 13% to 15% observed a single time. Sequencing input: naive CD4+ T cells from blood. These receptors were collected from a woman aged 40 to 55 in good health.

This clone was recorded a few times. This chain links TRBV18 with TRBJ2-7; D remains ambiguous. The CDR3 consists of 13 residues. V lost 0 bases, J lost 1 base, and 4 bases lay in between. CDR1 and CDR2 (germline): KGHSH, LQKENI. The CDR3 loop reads CASSPPGSYEQYF. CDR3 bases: TGTGCCAGCTCACCACCCGGGTCCTACGAGCAGTACTTC.

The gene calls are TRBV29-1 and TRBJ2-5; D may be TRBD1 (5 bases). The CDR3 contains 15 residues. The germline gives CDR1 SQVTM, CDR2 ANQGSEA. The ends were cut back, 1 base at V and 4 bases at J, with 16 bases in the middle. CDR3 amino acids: CSVEGDSRRLETQYF. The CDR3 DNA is TGCAGCGTTGAAGGAGACAGCAGACGACTAGAGACCCAGTACTTC.

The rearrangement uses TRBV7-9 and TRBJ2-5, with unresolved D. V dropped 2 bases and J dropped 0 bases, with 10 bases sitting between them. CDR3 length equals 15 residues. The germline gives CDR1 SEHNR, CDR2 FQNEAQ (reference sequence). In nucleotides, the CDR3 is TGTGCCAGCAGCTTATCTACCTGGTACCAAGAGACCCAGTACTTC. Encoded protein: CASSLSTWYQETQYF. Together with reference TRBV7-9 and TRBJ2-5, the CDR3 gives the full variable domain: DTGVSQNPRHKITKRGQNVTFRCDPISEHNRLYWYRQTLGQGPEFLTYFQNEAQLEKSRLLSDRFSAERPKGSFSTLEIQRTEQGDSAMYLCASSLSTWYQETQYFGPGTRLLVL.

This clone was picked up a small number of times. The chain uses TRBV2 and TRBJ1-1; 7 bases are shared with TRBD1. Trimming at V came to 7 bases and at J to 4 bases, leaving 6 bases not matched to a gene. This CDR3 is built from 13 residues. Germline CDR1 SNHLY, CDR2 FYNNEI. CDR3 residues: CASKGDSLTEAFF. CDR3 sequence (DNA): TGTGCCAGCAAAGGGGACAGCCTCACTGAAGCTTTCTTT.

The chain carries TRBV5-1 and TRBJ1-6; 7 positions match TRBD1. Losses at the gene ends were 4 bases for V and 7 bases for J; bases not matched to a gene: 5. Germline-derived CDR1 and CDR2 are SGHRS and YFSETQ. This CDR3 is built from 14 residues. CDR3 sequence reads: CASSADRENSPLHF. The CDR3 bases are TGCGCCAGCAGCGCCGACAGGGAGAATTCACCCCTCCACTTT.

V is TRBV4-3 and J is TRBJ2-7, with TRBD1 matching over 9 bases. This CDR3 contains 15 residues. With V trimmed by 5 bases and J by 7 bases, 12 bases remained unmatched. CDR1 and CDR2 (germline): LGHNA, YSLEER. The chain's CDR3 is CASSEADRGFSEQYF. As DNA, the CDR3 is TGCGCCAGCAGCGAAGCCGACAGGGGGTTCAGTGAGCAGTACTTC.

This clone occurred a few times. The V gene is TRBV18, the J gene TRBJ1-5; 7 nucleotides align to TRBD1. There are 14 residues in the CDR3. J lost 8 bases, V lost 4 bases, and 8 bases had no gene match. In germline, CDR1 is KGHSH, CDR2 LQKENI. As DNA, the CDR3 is TGTGCCAGCTCACTACAGGGGTCTCGGGAGCCCCAGCATTTT. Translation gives CASSLQGSREPQHF.

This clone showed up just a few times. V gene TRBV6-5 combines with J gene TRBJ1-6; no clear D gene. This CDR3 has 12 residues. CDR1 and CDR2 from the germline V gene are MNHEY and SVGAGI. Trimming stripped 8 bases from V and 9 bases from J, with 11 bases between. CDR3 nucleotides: TGTGCCAGCGGTGTAGAACTTTCACCCCTCCACTTT. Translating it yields CASGVELSPLHF.

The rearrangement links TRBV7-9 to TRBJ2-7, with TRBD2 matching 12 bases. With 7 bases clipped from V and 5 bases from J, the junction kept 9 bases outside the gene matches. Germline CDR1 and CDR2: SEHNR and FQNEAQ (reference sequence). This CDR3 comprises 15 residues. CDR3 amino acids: CASTPSLAGGHEQYF. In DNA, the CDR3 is TGTGCCAGCACCCCATCACTAGCGGGGGGCCACGAGCAGTACTTC.

CDR3 in amino acids: CASSLAKGSGDSLRETQYF. The CDR3 bases are TGTGCCAGCAGCTTAGCGAAGGGTAGCGGGGACTCCCTGAGGGAGACCCAGTACTTC. V and J are TRBV7-8 and TRBJ2-5, with 8 bases fitting TRBD2. Germline trimming cut 0 bases from V and 5 bases from J; bases unmatched to any gene: 17. CDR1 and CDR2 (germline): SGHVS, FQNEAQ. This CDR3 region has 19 residues.

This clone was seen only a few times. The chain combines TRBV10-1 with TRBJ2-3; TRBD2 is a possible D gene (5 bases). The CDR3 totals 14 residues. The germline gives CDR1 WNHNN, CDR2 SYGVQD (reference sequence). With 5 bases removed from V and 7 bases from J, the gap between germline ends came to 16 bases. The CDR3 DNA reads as TGCGCCAGCAGTCCTTCGGGGTCTCCTCATACGCAGTATTTT. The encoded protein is CASSPSGSPHTQYF.

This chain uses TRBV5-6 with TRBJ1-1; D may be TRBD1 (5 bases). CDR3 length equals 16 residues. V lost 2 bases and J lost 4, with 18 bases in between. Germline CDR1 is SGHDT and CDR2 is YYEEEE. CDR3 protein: CASSFVGQGWGTEAFF. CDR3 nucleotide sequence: TGTGCCAGCAGCTTCGTAGGGCAGGGTTGGGGCACTGAAGCTTTCTTT.

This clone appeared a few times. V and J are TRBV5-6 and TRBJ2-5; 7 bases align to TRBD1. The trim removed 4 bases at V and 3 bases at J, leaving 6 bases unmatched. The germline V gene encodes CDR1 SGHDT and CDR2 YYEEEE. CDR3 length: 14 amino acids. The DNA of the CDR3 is TGTGCCAGCAGCCAAGTAGGGACAGAAGAGACCCAGTACTTC. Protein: CASSQVGTEETQYF.

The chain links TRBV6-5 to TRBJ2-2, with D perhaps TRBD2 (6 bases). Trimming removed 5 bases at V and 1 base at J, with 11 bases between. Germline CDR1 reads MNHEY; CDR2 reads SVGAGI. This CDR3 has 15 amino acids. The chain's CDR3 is CASSPGSQNTGELFF. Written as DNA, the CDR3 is TGTGCCAGCAGTCCCGGGAGCCAGAACACCGGGGAGCTGTTTTTT.

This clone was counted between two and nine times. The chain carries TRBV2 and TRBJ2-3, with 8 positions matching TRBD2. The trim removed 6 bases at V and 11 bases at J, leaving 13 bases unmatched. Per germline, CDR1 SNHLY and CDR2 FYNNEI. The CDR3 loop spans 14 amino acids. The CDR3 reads CASSSEAGALRQYF. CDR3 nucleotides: TGTGCCAGCAGCTCGGAAGCGGGGGCCCTCCGGCAGTATTTT. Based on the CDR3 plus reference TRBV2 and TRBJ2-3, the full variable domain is EPEVTQTPSHQVTQMGQEVILRCVPISNHLYFYWYRQILGQKVEFLVSFYNNEISEKSEIFDDQFSVERPDGSNFTLKIRSTKLEDSAMYFCASSSEAGALRQYFGPGTRLTVL.

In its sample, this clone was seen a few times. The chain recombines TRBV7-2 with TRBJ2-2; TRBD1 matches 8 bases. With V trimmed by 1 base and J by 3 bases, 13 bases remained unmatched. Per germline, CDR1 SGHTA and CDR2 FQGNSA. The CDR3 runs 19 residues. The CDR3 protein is CASSLGPRGLGLDTGELFF. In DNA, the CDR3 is TGTGCCAGCAGCTTAGGGCCCAGGGGGCTAGGTCTAGACACCGGGGAGCTGTTTTTT. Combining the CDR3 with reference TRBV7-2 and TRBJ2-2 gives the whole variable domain GAGVSQSPSNKVTEKGKDVELRCDPISGHTALYWYRQSLGQGLEFLIYFQGNSAPDKSGLPSDRFSAERTGGSVSTLTIQRTQQEDSAVYLCASSLGPRGLGLDTGELFFGEGSRLTVL.

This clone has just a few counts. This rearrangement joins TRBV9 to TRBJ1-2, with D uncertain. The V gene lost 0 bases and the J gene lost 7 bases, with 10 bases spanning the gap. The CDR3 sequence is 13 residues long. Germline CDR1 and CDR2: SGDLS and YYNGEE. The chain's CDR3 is CASSVVLGSGYTF. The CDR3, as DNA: TGTGCCAGCAGCGTAGTTCTGGGGAGTGGCTACACCTTC.

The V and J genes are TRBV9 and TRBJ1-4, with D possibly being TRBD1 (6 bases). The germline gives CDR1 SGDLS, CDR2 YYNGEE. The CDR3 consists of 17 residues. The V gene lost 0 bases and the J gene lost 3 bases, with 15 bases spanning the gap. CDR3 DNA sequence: TGTGCCAGCAGCGTAGGGAACAGGGCCGGGGCTAATGAAAAACTGTTTTTT. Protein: CASSVGNRAGANEKLFF. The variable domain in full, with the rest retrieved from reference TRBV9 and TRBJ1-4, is DSGVTQTPKHLITATGQRVTLRCSPRSGDLSVYWYQQSLDQGLQFLIQYYNGEERAKGNILERFSAQQFPDLHSELNLSSLELGDSALYFCASSVGNRAGANEKLFFGSGTQLSVL.

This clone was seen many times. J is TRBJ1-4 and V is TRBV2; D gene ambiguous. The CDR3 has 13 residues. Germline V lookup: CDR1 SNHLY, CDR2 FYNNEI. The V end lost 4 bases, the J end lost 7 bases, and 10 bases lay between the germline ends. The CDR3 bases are TGTGCCAGCAGTGGCCTCGGCGGTGAAAAACTGTTTTTT. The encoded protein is CASSGLGGEKLFF.

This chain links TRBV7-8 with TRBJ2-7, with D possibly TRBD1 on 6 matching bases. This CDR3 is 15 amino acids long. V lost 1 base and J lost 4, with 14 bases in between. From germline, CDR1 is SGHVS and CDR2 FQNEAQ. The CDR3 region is CASSLDLGHWYEQYF. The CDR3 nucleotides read TGTGCCAGCAGCTTAGATCTGGGACATTGGTACGAGCAGTACTTC.

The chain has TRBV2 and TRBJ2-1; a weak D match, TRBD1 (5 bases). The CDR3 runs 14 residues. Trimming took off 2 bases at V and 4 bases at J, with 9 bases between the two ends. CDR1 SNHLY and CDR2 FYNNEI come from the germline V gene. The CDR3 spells CASSEWKGYNEQFF. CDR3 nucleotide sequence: TGTGCCAGCAGTGAATGGAAGGGGTACAATGAGCAGTTCTTC.

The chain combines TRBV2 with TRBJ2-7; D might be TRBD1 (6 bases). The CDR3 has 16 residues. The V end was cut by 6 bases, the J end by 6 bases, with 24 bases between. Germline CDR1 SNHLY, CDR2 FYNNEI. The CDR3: CASRAAGAQEGGEQYF. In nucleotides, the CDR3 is TGTGCCAGCAGGGCTGCAGGGGCCCAAGAAGGAGGCGAGCAGTACTTC.

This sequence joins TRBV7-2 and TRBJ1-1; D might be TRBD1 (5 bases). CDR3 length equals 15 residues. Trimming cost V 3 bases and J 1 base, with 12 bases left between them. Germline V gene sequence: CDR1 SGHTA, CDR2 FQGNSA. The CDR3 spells CASSLATGENTEAFF. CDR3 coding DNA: TGTGCCAGCAGCTTGGCCACAGGAGAGAACACTGAAGCTTTCTTT.

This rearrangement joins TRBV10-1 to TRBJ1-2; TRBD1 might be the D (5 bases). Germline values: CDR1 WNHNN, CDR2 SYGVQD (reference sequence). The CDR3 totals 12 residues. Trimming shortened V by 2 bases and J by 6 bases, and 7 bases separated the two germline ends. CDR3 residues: CASSELRDGYTF. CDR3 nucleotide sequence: TGCGCCAGCAGTGAGCTCAGGGATGGCTACACCTTC.

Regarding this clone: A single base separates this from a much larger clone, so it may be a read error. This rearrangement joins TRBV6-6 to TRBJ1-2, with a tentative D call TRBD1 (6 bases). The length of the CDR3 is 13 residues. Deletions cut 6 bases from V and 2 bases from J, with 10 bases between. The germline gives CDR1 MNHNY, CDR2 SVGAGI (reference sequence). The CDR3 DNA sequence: TGTGCCAGCAGCCCCGACAGGAACTATGGCTACACCTTC. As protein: CASSPDRNYGYTF.

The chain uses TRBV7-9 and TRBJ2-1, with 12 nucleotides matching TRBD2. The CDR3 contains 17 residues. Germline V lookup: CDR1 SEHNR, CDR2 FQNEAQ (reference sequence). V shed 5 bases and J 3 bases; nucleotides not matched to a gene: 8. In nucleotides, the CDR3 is TGTGCCAGCAGCCAGGGGACTAGCGGGCAAAACTACAATGAGCAGTTCTTC. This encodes CASSQGTSGQNYNEQFF.

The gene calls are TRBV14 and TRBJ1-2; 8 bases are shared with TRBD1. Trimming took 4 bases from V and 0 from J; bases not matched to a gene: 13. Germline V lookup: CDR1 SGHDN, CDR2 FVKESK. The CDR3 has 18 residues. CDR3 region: CASSPGVGQAKANYGYTF. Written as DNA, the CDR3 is TGTGCCAGCAGCCCGGGGGTGGGACAGGCGAAAGCTAACTATGGCTACACCTTC.

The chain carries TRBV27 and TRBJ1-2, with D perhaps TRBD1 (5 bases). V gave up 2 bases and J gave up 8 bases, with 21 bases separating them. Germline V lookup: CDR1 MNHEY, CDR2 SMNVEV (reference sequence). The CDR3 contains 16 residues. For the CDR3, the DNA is TGTGCCAGCAGTTTAAGGCGCCCAGGGAAAAAGGAGGGCTACACCTTC. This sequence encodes CASSLRRPGKKEGYTF.

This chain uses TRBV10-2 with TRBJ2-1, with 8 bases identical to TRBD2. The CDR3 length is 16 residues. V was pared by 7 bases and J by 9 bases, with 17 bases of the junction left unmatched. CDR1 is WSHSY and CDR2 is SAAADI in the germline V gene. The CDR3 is CASKLPGVGLDVEQFF. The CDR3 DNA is TGCGCCAGCAAACTACCCGGAGTGGGACTAGACGTTGAGCAGTTCTTC.

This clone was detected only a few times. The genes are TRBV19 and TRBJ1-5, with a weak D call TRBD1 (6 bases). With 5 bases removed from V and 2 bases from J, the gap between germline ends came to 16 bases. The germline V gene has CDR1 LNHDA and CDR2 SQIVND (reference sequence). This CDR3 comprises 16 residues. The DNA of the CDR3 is TGTGCCAGTAGTCCTCTCCCCGGACAGCGCAATCAGCCCCAGCATTTT. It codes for CASSPLPGQRNQPQHF.